The 18 T cell receptor beta chains below were found in one sample sequenced in a study of blood T cell repertoires in COVID-19. Using immunoSEQ multiplex PCR, the repertoire was profiled, and TCRdb retains in-frame clones only, with some absent. This sample has 450,000 to 500,000 clones, with 75% to 90% found just once. The sequencing sample was made of PBMCs or T cells enriched from blood (not recorded which). The receptors stem from a woman in her sixties or seventies who had recovered from COVID-19.

The rearrangement uses TRBV2 and TRBJ2-7; TRBD1 matches at 7 bases. Germline values: CDR1 SNHLY, CDR2 FYNNEI. Losses at the gene ends were 4 bases for V and 3 bases for J; bases not matched to a gene: 6. This CDR3 comprises 14 residues. The CDR3, as DNA: TGTGCCAGCAGTGGACAGGGAAGTAGCTACGAGCAGTACGTC. Residues: CASSGQGSSYEQYV.

This clone was observed a handful of times. The chain couples TRBV7-9 to TRBJ1-1; D may be TRBD1 (5 bases). Germline V gene data show CDR1 as SEHNR and CDR2 as FQNEAQ (reference sequence). Deletions cut 8 bases from V and 1 base from J, with 8 bases between. The CDR3 runs to 12 residues. This CDR3 reads CASGATNTEAFF. CDR3 DNA sequence: TGTGCCAGCGGGGCAACGAACACTGAAGCTTTCTTT.

This clone was seen more than once but under ten times. The chain uses TRBV6-5 and TRBJ2-3, with 8 bases lining up with TRBD2. CDR1 is MNHEY, CDR2 SVGAGI, per germline. This CDR3 has 13 residues. With V trimmed by 7 bases and J by 4 bases, 4 bases remained unmatched. CDR3 DNA: TGTGCCAGCAACGACGGGGGGGCAGATACGCAGTATTTT. It specifies CASNDGGADTQYF.

This clone was recorded only once. The rearrangement joins TRBV4-1 to TRBJ2-2; the D gene is possibly TRBD1 (5 bases). V shed 0 bases and J shed 1 base, with 9 bases lying between them. The CDR3 runs 16 residues. Germline CDR1 reads MGHRA; CDR2 reads YSYEKL. The CDR3 DNA reads as TGCGCCAGCAGCCAAGAGGCAGGGCGGAACACCGGGGAGCTGTTTTTT. This encodes CASSQEAGRNTGELFF.

The rearrangement uses TRBV6-5 and TRBJ1-3, with 10 positions matching TRBD1. CDR1 is MNHEY, CDR2 SVGAGI, per germline. V gave up 6 bases and J gave up 2 bases; unmatched junction bases: 1. The CDR3 is 14 amino acids. The CDR3 coding sequence is TGTGCCAGCAGGGGGACAGGGGCTGGAAACACCATATATTTT. It codes for CASRGTGAGNTIYF.

The chain links TRBV28 to TRBJ1-3; 8 bases fit TRBD1. V gave up 2 bases and J gave up 7 bases; unmatched junction bases: 7. The CDR3 loop spans 15 amino acids. The germline gives CDR1 MDHEN, CDR2 SYDVKM. CDR3 amino acids: CASSLQGPGGNTIYF. The CDR3 DNA follows: TGTGCCAGCAGTTTACAGGGTCCAGGGGGCAACACCATATATTTT.

The chain uses TRBV6-5 and TRBJ1-4, with no clear D. Trimming stripped 6 bases from V and 6 bases from J, with 11 bases between. Germline values: CDR1 MNHEY, CDR2 SVGAGI. This CDR3 comprises 13 residues. The CDR3 region has the DNA TGTGCCAGCAGCTACGTGGCTGATGAAAAACTGTTTTTT. This sequence encodes CASSYVADEKLFF.

The rearrangement links TRBV2 to TRBJ1-5, with 10 bases lining up with TRBD1. The CDR3 loop spans 15 amino acids. The germline V gene encodes CDR1 SNHLY and CDR2 FYNNEI. With 5 bases clipped from V and 3 bases from J, the junction kept 4 bases outside the gene matches. The CDR3 loop is CASSLTGGVNQPQHF. The DNA of the CDR3 is TGTGCCAGCAGTTTGACAGGGGGCGTCAATCAGCCCCAGCATTTT.

This clone has just one count. The rearrangement uses TRBV5-6 and TRBJ1-2; D is unresolved. The CDR3 is 13 residues long. The germline V and J ends were trimmed by 0 bases and 3 bases, with 6 bases remaining between them. Germline values: CDR1 SGHDT, CDR2 YYEEEE. In nucleotides, the CDR3 is TGTGCCAGCAGCTTGGGACTGGACTATGGCTACACCTTC. Residues: CASSLGLDYGYTF. The full variable domain, in which reference TRBV5-6 and TRBJ1-2 provide the parts outside the CDR3, is DAGVTQSPTHLIKTRGQQVTLRCSPKSGHDTVSWYQQALGQGPQFIFQYYEEEERQRGNFPDRFSGHQFPNYSSELNVNALLLGDSALYLCASSLGLDYGYTFGSGTRLTVV.

V and J are TRBV6-5 and TRBJ1-4; D is perhaps TRBD1 (5 bases). This CDR3 contains 11 residues. Trimming stripped 6 bases from V and 11 bases from J, with 10 bases between. Germline V gene lookup returns CDR1 MNHEY and CDR2 SVGAGI. CDR3 bases: TGTGCCAGCAGAGGGGAGGGGAAACTGTTTTTT. It specifies CASRGEGKLFF.

The chain links TRBV5-1 to TRBJ1-2; 9 positions match TRBD1. This CDR3 has 15 residues. V was clipped by 0 bases and J by 8 bases; unmatched bases: 8. In germline, CDR1 is SGHRS, CDR2 YFSETQ. In DNA, the CDR3 is TGCGCCAGCAGCTTGGCCCTGGGGACAGGGCAGGGCTACACCTTC. Its protein product is CASSLALGTGQGYTF.

A few counts support this clone. V and J are TRBV7-9 and TRBJ2-3; TRBD2 matches 8 bases. Per germline, CDR1 SEHNR and CDR2 FQNEAQ (reference sequence). The CDR3 runs 16 residues. The V gene end was trimmed by 1 base and the J gene end by 5 bases; junction bases not matched to a gene: 8. The CDR3 sequence: CASSLGSGGPVDTQYF. The CDR3 nucleotides read TGTGCCAGCAGCTTAGGCTCGGGGGGGCCTGTAGATACGCAGTATTTT.

The rearrangement uses TRBV7-9 and TRBJ1-6, with 11 bases fitting TRBD1. The CDR3 contains 13 residues. Germline V gene sequence: CDR1 SEHNR, CDR2 FQNEAQ (reference sequence). The junction had 3 bases not matched to a gene; V was cut back by 9 bases and J by 8 bases. CDR3 in DNA: TGTGCCAGTGGACAGGGGGCTTATTCACCCCTCCACTTT. It yields the protein CASGQGAYSPLHF.

This rearrangement joins TRBV7-8 to TRBJ2-7, with TRBD1 matching 7 bases. The CDR3 loop spans 15 amino acids. Germline CDR1 SGHVS, CDR2 FQNEAQ. V was clipped by 4 bases and J by 0 bases; unmatched bases: 6. CDR3 loop: CASSSIRGTSYEQYF. The CDR3 nucleotides read TGTGCCAGCAGCTCCATCAGGGGGACCTCCTACGAGCAGTACTTC.

This chain uses TRBV19 with TRBJ2-2; 9 bases line up with TRBD1. The CDR3 sequence is 17 residues long. Trimming removed 3 bases from V and 4 bases from J; junction bases left unmatched: 9. Per germline, CDR1 LNHDA and CDR2 SQIVND (reference sequence). CDR3 DNA sequence: TGTGCCAGTAGTATTGGACCGGGACAGGGCTTCACCGGGGAGCTGTTTTTT. Residues: CASSIGPGQGFTGELFF.

This clone was found once. The rearrangement joins TRBV15 to TRBJ1-2; D gene unclear. Per germline, CDR1 LNHNV and CDR2 YYDKDF (reference sequence). V was cut by 1 base and J by 3 bases, with 9 bases left in between. The CDR3 contains 14 residues. The CDR3 loop is CATSRGFPDYGYTF. CDR3 nucleotides: TGTGCCACCAGCAGAGGGTTTCCAGACTATGGCTACACCTTC.

This chain connects TRBV5-1 to TRBJ1-4; D is undetermined. Germline V CDR1 and CDR2: SGHRS, YFSETQ. Trimming took off 0 bases at V and 0 bases at J, with 6 bases between the two ends. This CDR3 is 15 amino acids long. CDR3 coding DNA: TGCGCCAGCAGCTTGGAGCAGGCAACTAATGAAAAACTGTTTTTT. Translation gives CASSLEQATNEKLFF.

The chain is built from TRBV21-1 and TRBJ2-3; the DNA was not compared with TRBD1, the D call given in the table. TRBV21-1 constitutes a pseudogene. This CDR3 has 14 amino acids. CDR3 protein: CASLPTGSTDTQYF. The CDR3 DNA reads as TGTGCCAGCCTGCCCACAGGTTCCACAGATACGCAGTATTTT.